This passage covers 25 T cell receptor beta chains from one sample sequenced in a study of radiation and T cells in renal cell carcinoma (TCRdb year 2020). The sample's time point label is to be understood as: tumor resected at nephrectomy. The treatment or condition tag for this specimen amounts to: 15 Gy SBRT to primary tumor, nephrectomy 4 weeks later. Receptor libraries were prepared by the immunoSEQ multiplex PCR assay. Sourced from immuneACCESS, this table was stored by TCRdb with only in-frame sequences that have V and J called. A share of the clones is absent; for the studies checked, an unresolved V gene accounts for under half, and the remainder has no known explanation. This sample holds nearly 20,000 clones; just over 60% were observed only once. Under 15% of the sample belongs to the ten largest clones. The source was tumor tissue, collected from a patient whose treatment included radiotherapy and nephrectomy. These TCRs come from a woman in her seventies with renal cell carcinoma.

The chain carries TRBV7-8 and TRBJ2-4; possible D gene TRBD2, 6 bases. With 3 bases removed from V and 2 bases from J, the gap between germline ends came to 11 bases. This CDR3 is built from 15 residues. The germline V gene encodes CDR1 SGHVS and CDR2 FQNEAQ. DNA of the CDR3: TGTGCCAGCAGCTTGGTTCGGGACTCCAAAAACATTCAGTACTTC. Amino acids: CASSLVRDSKNIQYF.

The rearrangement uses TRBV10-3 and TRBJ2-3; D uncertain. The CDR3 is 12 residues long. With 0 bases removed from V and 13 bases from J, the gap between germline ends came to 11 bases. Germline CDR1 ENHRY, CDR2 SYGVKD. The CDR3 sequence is CAISESGYAKYF. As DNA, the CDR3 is TGTGCCATCAGTGAGTCGGGCTACGCGAAGTATTTT.

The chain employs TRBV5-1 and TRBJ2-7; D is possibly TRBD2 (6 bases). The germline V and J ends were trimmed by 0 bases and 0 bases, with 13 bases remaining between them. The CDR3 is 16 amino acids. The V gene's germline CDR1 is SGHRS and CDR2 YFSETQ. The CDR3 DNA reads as TGCGCCAGCAGCTTGGATGGGACTCTCAGCTCCTACGAGCAGTACTTC. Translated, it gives CASSLDGTLSSYEQYF.

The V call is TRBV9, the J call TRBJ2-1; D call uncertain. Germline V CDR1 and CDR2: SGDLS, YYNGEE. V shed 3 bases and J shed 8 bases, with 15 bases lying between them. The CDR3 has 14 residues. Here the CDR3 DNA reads TGTGCCAGCAGCGCCCAGGTATCCACACATGAGCAGTTCTTC. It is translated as CASSAQVSTHEQFF.

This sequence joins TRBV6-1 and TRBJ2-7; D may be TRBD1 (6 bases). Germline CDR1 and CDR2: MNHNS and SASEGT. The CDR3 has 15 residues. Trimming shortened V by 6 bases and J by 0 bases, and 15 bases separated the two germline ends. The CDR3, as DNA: TGTGCCAGCAGCCTTAGTCCGGACAGCTCCTACGAGCAGTACTTC. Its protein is CASSLSPDSSYEQYF.

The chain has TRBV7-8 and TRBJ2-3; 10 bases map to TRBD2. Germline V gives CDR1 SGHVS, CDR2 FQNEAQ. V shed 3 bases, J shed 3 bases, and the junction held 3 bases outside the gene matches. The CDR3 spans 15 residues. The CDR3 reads CASSLASGGTDTQYF. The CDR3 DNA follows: TGTGCCAGCAGCTTGGCTAGCGGGGGTACAGATACGCAGTATTTT.

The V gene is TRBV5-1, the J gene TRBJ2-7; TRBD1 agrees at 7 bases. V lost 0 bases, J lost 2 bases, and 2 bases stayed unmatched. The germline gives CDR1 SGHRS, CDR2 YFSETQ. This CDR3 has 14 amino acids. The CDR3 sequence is CASSLAGQTYEQYF. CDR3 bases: TGCGCCAGCAGCTTGGCGGGACAGACCTACGAGCAGTACTTC.

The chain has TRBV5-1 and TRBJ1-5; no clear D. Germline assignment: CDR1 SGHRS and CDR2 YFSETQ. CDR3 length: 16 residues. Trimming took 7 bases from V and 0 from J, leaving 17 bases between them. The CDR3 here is CASGQPATHSNQPQHF. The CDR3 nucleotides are TGCGCCAGCGGCCAACCAGCCACACATAGCAATCAGCCCCAGCATTTT.

CDR3 bases: TGTGCCAGCAGTTTGGGGCCGAACACTGAAGCTTTCTTT. This encodes CASSLGPNTEAFF. The J gene is TRBJ1-1, the V gene TRBV6-6; tentative D call: TRBD1 (5 bases). CDR1 MNHNY and CDR2 SVGAGI come from the germline V gene (reference sequence). Between the trimmed V and J ends, which lost 4 bases and 1 base, there was a span of 7 bases. The CDR3 is made up of 13 amino acids.

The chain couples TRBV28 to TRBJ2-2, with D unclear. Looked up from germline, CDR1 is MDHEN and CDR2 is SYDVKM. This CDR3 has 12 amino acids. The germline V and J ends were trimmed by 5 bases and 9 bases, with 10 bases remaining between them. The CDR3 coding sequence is TGTGCCAGCAGTAGAAAAGATAGGGAGCTGTTTTTT. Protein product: CASSRKDRELFF.

The CDR3: CASSVEGKSGVTSTDTQYF. For the CDR3, the DNA is TGTGCCAGCAGCGTAGAAGGAAAAAGCGGGGTGACTAGCACAGATACGCAGTATTTT. The genes are TRBV9 and TRBJ2-3; 7 bases align to TRBD2. This CDR3 region has 19 residues. Germline CDR1 reads SGDLS; CDR2 reads YYNGEE. V lost 0 bases, J lost 0 bases, and 13 bases stayed unmatched.

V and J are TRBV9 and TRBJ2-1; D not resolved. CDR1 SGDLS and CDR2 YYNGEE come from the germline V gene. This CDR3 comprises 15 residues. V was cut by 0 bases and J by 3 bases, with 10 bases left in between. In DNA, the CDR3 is TGTGCCAGCAGCGTAGGAAAGGGTGGCTACAATGAGCAGTTCTTC. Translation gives CASSVGKGGYNEQFF.

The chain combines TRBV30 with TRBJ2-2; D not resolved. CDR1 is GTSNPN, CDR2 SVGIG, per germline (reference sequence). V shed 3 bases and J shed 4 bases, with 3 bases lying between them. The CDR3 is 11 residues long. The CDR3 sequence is CAWRLTGELFF. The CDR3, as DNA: TGTGCCTGGAGGCTCACCGGGGAGCTGTTTTTT.

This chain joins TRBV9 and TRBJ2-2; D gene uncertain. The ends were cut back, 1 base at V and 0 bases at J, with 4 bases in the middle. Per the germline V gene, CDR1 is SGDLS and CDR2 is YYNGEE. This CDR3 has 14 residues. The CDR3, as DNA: TGTGCCAGCAGCGTAAGAACGAACACCGGGGAGCTGTTTTTT. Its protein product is CASSVRTNTGELFF.

The CDR3 loop reads CASIVGGGASPYNEQFF. CDR3 nucleotides: TGCGCCAGCATCGTTGGCGGGGGGGCAAGCCCCTACAATGAGCAGTTCTTC. This chain links TRBV5-1 with TRBJ2-1; 9 bases map to TRBD2. The CDR3 runs 17 residues. Losses at the gene ends were 6 bases for V and 2 bases for J; bases not matched to a gene: 12. Germline V CDR1 and CDR2: SGHRS, YFSETQ.

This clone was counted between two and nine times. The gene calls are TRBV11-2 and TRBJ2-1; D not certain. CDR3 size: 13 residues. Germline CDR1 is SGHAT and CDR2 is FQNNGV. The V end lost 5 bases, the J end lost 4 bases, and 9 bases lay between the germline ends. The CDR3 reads CASSPAGYNEQFF. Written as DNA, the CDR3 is TGTGCCAGCAGCCCGGCCGGATACAATGAGCAGTTCTTC.

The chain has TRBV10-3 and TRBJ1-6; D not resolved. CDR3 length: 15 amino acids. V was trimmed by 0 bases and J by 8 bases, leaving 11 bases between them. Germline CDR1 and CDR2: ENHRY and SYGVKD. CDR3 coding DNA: TGTGCCATCAGTGAGTCAAGGCCGGGGTATTCACCCCTCCACTTT. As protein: CAISESRPGYSPLHF.

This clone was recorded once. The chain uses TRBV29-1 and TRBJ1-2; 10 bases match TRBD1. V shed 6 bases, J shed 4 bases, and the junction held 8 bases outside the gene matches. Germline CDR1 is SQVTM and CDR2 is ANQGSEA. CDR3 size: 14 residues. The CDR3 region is CSVDGTGESYGYTF. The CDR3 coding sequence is TGCAGCGTCGACGGGACAGGGGAATCCTATGGCTACACCTTC.

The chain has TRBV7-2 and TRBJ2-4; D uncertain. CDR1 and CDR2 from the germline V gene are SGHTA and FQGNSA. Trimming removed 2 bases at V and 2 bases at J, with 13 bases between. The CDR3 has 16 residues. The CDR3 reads CASSLPTGSTKNIQYF. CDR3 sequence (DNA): TGTGCCAGCAGCTTACCAACCGGGTCCACCAAAAACATTCAGTACTTC.

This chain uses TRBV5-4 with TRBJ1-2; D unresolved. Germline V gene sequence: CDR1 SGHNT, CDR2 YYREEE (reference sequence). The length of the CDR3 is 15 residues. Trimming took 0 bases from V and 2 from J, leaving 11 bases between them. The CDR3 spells CASSLGVGSNYGYTF. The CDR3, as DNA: TGTGCCAGCAGCTTGGGGGTCGGATCAAACTATGGCTACACCTTC.

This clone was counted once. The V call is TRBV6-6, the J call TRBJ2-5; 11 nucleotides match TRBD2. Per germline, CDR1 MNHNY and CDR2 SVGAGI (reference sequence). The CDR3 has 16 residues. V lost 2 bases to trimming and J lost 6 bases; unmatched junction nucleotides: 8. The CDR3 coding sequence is TGTGCCAGCAGTTACCTCGGGACTAGCGGTAGAAAGACCCAGTACTTC. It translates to CASSYLGTSGRKTQYF.

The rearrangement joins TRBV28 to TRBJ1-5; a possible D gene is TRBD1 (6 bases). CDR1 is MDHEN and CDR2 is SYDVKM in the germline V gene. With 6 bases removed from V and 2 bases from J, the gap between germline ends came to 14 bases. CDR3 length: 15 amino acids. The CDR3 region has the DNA TGTGCCAGCAGCCTTGCGGGGGGCGGCAATCAGCCCCAGCATTTT. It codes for CASSLAGGGNQPQHF.

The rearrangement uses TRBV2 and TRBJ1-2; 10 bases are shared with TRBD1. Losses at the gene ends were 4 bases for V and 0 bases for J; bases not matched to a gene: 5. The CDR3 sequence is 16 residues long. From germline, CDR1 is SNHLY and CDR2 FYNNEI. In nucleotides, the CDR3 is TGTGCCAGCAGTGCGACAGGGGGCCCACCTAACTATGGCTACACCTTC. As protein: CASSATGGPPNYGYTF.

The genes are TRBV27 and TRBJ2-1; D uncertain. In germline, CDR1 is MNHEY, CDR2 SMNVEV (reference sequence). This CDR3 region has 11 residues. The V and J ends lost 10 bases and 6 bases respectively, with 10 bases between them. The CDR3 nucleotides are TGTGCCACCCACCGAGGCAATGAGCAGTTCTTC. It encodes CATHRGNEQFF.

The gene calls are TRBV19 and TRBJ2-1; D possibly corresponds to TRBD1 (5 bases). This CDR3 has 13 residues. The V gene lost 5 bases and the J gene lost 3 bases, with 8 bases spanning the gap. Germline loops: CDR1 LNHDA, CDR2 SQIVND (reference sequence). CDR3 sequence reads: CASSPTGYNEQFF. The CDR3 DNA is TGTGCCAGTAGTCCCACAGGCTACAATGAGCAGTTCTTC.